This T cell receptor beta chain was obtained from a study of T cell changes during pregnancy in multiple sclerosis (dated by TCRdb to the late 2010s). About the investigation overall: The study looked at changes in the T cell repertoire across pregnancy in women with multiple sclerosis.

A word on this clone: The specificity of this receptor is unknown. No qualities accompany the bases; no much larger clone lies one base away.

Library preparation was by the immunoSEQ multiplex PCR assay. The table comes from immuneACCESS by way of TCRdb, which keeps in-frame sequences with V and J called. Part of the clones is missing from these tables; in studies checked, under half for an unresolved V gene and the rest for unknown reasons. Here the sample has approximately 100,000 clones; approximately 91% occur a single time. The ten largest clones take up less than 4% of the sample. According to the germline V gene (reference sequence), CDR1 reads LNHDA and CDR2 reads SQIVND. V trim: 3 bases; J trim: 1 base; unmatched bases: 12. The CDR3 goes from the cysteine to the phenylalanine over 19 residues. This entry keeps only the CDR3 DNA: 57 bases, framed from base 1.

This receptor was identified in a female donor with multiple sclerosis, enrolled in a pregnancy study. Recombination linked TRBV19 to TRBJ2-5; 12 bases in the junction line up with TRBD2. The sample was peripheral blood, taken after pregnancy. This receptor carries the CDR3 CASSMSAASGGGPQETQYF. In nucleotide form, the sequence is TGTGCCAGTAGTATGTCCGCGGCTAGCGGGGGGGGACCCCAAGAGACCCAGTACTTC.